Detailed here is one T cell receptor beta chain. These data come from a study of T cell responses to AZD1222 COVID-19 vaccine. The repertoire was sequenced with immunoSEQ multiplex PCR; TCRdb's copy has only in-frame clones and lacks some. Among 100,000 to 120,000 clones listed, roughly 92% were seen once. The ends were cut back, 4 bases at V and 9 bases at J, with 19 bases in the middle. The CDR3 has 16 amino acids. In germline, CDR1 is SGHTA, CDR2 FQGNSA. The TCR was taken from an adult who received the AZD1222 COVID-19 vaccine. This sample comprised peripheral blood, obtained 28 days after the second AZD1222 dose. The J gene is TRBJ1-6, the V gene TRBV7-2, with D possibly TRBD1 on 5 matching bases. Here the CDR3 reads CASSSFTGGVGSPLHF. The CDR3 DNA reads TGTGCCAGCAGCTCCTTTACCGGGGGGGTTGGTTCACCCCTCCACTTT.